The rows below give T cell receptor beta chains drawn from one sample of a study of chemoradiotherapy in HPV16-positive cancers. Measured with immunoSEQ multiplex PCR; TCRdb has only the in-frame clones, and not every one. In the table there are approximately 10,000 clones, approximately 85% of which are singletons. Sequences were derived from blood, sampled from a patient who underwent chemoradiotherapy. These receptors all come from a human donor with HPV-associated anogenital cancer. Both conserved end residues are part of each CDR3.

v_gene	j_gene	CDR3aa
TRBV6-5	TRBJ1-5	CASRRQGGTNQPQHF
TRBV7-9	TRBJ1-1	CATPKTRGLNTEAFF
TRBV19	TRBJ2-2	CARRQGSTGELFF
TRBV7-9	TRBJ2-2	CASSLNRRANTGELFF
TRBV7-3	.	CASSSPGTGAFDEQYF
TRBV7-8	TRBJ1-5	CASSTQGYNNQPQHF
TRBV27	TRBJ1-2	CASKPQGVYGYTF
TRBV9	TRBJ1-2	CASSDLTGPGYGYTF
TRBV5-1	TRBJ1-3	CASSLTGGPSGNTIYF
TRBV6-5	TRBJ1-2	CASSTTGVYGYTF
TRBV30	TRBJ2-7	CAWSVLPGSNEQYF
TRBV7-2	TRBJ1-4	CASSLDGSATNEKLFF